This note documents a single T cell receptor beta chain sequence. Trimming left V 2 bases short and J 1 base short, with 6 bases between. The CDR3 has 13 amino acids. Looked up from germline, CDR1 is SGHNT and CDR2 is YYREEE (reference sequence). Using immunoSEQ multiplex PCR, the repertoire was profiled, and TCRdb retains in-frame clones only, with some absent. The sample holds 250,000 to 350,000 clones, about 90% seen once. These data belong to a study of blood T cell repertoires in COVID-19. Study as a whole: Sample material is recorded as cDNA or gDNA derived from T cells, B-cell-depleted T cells, or PBMCs.

This receptor was taken from a woman in her forties or fifties who had recovered from COVID-19. The chain recombines TRBV5-4 with TRBJ1-1, with a weak D call TRBD1 (5 bases). The sample was peripheral blood. CDR3 region: CASSLQANTEAFF. CDR3 coding DNA: TGTGCCAGCAGCTTACAGGCGAACACTGAAGCTTTCTTT.